This T cell receptor beta chain appears in the sequencing data of a study of human thymus T cells. Study outcomes and limitations: Apparent bias marked the V and J gene usage of thymic and blood repertoires. Thymic TCR repertoires of unrelated people reportedly overlapped highly.

A note on this clone: The target antigen is unknown.

The CDR3 consists of 11 residues. V was cut by 8 bases and J by 3 bases, with 11 bases left in between. Germline V gene lookup returns CDR1 DFQATT and CDR2 SNEGSKA (reference sequence). Surgeons resected thymus tissue during corrective heart surgery. The sample donors, healthy Finnish infants, were having corrective surgery for congenital heart defects. Here immunoSEQ multiplex PCR was the method, and the copy in TCRdb shows in-frame clones only, minus some. The sample records roughly 130,000 clones, around 94% being singletons. The J gene is TRBJ2-7, the V gene TRBV20-1; the D gene is possibly TRBD2 (5 bases). This TCR derives from a boy less than two years old with a congenital heart defect but otherwise immunologically healthy. The specimen sequenced was thymus tissue. Here the CDR3 reads CSTRRSYEQYF. CDR3 coding DNA: TGCAGTACACGGAGGAGCTACGAGCAGTACTTC.